This T cell receptor beta chain was sequenced for a study of cytomegalovirus exposure and HLA in healthy donors. The CDR3 contains 16 residues. Germline-derived CDR1 and CDR2 are MDHEN and SYDVKM. Study-level points and caveats: Reported performance of the classifier showed diagnosis of cytomegalovirus status with high specificity and sensitivity. A few chains tied to CMV proved CMV antigen-specific in vitro.

Primers for the PCR totalled 60 Vbeta and 13 Jbeta. Sequencing used immunoSEQ multiplex PCR; TCRdb keeps in-frame clones, though not all of them. The sample contains 110,000 to 150,000 clones, over 75% of which appear only once. Details on this clone: Antigen: not known. A junction boundary mismatches the germline segment, possibly from a read error.

The receptor was derived from a man aged 25-45 years in good health and CMV-seronegative. Sample: PBMCs. The V gene is TRBV28, the J gene TRBJ1-6; D remains ambiguous. The CDR3 nucleotides are TGTGCCAGCATCCCCGGCCAGGCGGCGGGTTATTCACCCCTCAACTTT. Translation: CASIPGQAAGYSPLNF.